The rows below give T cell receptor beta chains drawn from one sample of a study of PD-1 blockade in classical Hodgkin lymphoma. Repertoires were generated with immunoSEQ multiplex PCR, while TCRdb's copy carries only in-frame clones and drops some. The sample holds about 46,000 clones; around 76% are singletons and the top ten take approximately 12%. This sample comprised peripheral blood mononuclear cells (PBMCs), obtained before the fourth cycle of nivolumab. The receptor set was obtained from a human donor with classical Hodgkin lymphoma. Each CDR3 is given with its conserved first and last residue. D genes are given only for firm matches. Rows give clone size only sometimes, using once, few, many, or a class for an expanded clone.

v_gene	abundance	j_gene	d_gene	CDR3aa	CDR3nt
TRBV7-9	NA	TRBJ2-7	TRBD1	CASSLGTGGPQYF	TGTGCCAGCAGCTTAGGGACAGGGGGCCCCCAGTACTTC
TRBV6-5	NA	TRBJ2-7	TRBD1	CASTAYGTAPYEQYF	TGTGCCAGCACCGCATACGGGACAGCTCCTTACGAGCAGTACTTC
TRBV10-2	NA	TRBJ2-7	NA	CASSESLQGLSYEQYF	TGCGCCAGCAGTGAGTCGCTTCAGGGGCTCTCCTACGAGCAGTACTTC
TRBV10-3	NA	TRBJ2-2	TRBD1	CAITGRRTGGSGELFF	TGTGCCATCACCGGAAGGAGGACAGGGGGATCCGGGGAGCTGTTTTTT
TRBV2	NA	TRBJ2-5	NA	CASSEGVQGTQYF	TGTGCCAGCAGTGAGGGGGTGCAGGGGACCCAGTACTTC
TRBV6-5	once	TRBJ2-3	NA	CASSPDGTDTQYF	TGTGCCAGCAGCCCGGACGGCACAGATACGCAGTATTTT
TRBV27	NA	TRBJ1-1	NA	CASARTALLMNTEAFF	TGTGCCAGCGCTAGGACAGCCTTACTCATGAACACTGAAGCTTTCTTT
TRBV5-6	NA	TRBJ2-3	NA	CASSLGGHTDTQYF	TGTGCCAGCAGCTTGGGAGGACACACAGATACGCAGTATTTT
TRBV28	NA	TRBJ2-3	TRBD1	CASSTPGQGGDTQYF	TGTGCCAGCAGTACACCGGGACAGGGGGGAGATACGCAGTATTTT
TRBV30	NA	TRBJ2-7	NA	CAWRLVASDYEQYF	TGTGCCTGGAGGCTCGTGGCTAGCGATTACGAGCAGTACTTC
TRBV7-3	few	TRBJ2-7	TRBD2	CASSPTSGGYYEQYF	TGTGCCAGCAGCCCGACTAGCGGGGGCTACTACGAGCAGTACTTC
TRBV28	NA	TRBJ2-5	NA	CASSLVHQETQYF	TGTGCCAGCAGTTTAGTCCACCAAGAGACCCAGTACTTC
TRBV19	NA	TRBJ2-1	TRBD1	CASSMMDREQFF	TGTGCCAGTAGTATGATGGACAGGGAACAGTTCTTC
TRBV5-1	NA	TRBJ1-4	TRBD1	CASSFRTGRDEKLFF	TGCGCCAGCAGCTTCAGGACAGGGCGAGATGAAAAACTGTTTTTT
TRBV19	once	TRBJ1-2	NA	CASSARIGGGYGYTF	TGTGCCAGTAGTGCCAGAATAGGAGGAGGGTATGGCTACACCTTC
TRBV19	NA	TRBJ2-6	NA	CASSAQGFSSGANVLTF	TGTGCCAGTAGTGCCCAGGGCTTTAGCTCTGGGGCCAACGTCCTGACTTTC
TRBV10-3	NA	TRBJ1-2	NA	CAISDLRVLGYTF	TGTGCCATCAGTGACCTGAGGGTTTTGGGCTACACCTTC
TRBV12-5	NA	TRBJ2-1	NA	CASGFIPPLSGSSYNEQFF	TGTGCTAGTGGTTTCATCCCCCCCCTTAGCGGCAGCTCCTACAATGAGCAGTTCTTC
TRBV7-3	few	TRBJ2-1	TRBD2	CASSSGLAANEQFF	TGTGCCAGCAGCTCGGGACTAGCGGCAAATGAGCAGTTCTTC
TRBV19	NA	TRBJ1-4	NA	CASVSTGRTNEKLFF	TGTGCCTCCGTTAGTACAGGGAGAACTAATGAAAAACTGTTTTTT
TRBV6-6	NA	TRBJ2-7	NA	CASSLSTGKQYF	TGTGCCAGCAGCCTCTCCACTGGGAAGCAGTACTTC
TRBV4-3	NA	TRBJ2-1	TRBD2	CASSLSQGLAGRSSYNEQFF	TGCGCCAGCAGCCTCTCCCAGGGACTAGCGGGAAGGAGCTCCTACAATGAGCAGTTCTTC
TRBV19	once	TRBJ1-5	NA	CASSNQADQPQHF	TGTGCCAGTAGTAACCAGGCCGATCAGCCCCAGCATTTT
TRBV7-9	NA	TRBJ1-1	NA	CASSLYWVEAGTEAFF	TGTGCCAGCAGCTTATACTGGGTCGAAGCGGGGACTGAAGCTTTCTTT
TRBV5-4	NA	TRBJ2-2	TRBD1	CASSSGTGRTGELFF	TGTGCCAGCAGCTCCGGGACAGGGAGGACCGGGGAGCTGTTTTTT
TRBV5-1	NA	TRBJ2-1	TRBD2	CASSYERLAGFNEQFF	TGCGCCAGCAGCTACGAGCGACTAGCGGGATTCAATGAGCAGTTCTTC
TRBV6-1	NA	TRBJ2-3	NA	CASSGELTDTQYF	TGTGCCAGCAGTGGGGAGTTAACAGATACGCAGTATTTT
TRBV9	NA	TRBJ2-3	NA	CASSVDPGQGPFGTQYF	TGTGCCAGCAGCGTAGATCCGGGGCAGGGGCCGTTTGGTACGCAGTATTTT
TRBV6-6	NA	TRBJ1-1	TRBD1	CASRNRDRGDTEAFF	TGTGCCAGCAGGAACCGGGACAGGGGGGACACTGAAGCTTTCTTT
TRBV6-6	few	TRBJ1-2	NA	CASSPTSGDWDGYTF	TGTGCCAGCAGCCCCACCAGCGGAGACTGGGATGGCTACACCTTC
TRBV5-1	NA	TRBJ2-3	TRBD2	CASSPGLAESTDTQYF	TGCGCCAGCAGCCCCGGACTAGCGGAGTCCACAGATACGCAGTATTTT
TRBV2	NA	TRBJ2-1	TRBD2	CASSQTSGRRYEQFF	TGTGCCAGCAGCCAAACTAGCGGGAGAAGGTATGAGCAGTTCTTC
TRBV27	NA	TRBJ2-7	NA	CASSWGRGRYEQYF	TGTGCCAGCAGTTGGGGACGTGGCCGCTACGAGCAGTACTTC
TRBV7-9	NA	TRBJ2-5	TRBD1	CASRQGQETQYF	TGTGCCAGCCGACAGGGTCAAGAGACCCAGTACTTC
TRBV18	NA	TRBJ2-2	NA	CASSPIQSGTGELFF	TGTGCCAGCTCACCAATCCAGAGTGGGACCGGGGAGCTGTTTTTT
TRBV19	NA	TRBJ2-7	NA	CASSILGARAYEQYF	TGTGCCAGTAGTATTCTCGGGGCGCGGGCCTACGAGCAGTACTTC
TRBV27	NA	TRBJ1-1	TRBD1	CASSIQGARTEAFF	TGTGCCAGCAGTATACAGGGGGCGCGGACTGAAGCTTTCTTT
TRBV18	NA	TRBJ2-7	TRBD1	CASLEGQGYEQYF	TGTGCCAGCTTGGAGGGACAGGGCTACGAGCAGTACTTC
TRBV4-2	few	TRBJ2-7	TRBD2	CASSEPGGSEYEQYF	TGTGCCAGCAGCGAGCCGGGCGGGAGTGAGTACGAGCAGTACTTC
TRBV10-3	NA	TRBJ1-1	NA	CASAPRAETEAFF	TGTGCCAGCGCCCCCAGGGCGGAAACTGAAGCTTTCTTT
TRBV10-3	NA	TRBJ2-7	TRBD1	CAITSGQGFYEQYF	TGTGCCATCACGAGTGGACAGGGGTTCTACGAGCAGTACTTC
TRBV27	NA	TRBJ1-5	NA	CASSLAGAFNQPQHF	TGTGCCAGCAGTTTGGCAGGGGCCTTCAATCAGCCCCAGCATTTT
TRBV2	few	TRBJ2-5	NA	CASRYQETQYF	TGTGCCAGCAGGTACCAAGAGACCCAGTACTTC
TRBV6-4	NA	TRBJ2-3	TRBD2	CASSDSAAGVTDTQYF	TGTGCCAGCAGTGACTCCGCAGCGGGGGTCACAGATACGCAGTATTTT
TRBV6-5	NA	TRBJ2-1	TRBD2	CASSSGTSAHNEQFF	TGTGCCAGCAGTTCCGGGACTAGCGCCCACAATGAGCAGTTCTTC
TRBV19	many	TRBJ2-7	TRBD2	CASTRTSGSYEQYF	TGTGCCAGTACCCGGACTAGCGGGAGTTACGAGCAGTACTTC
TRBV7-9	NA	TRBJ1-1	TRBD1	CASSTWTGLDTEAFF	TGTGCCAGCAGCACATGGACAGGACTTGACACTGAAGCTTTCTTT
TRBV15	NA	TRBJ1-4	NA	CATSGGSTNEKLFF	TGTGCCACATCTGGTGGGTCAACTAATGAAAAACTGTTTTTT
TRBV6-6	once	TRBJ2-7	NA	CAIRGARYEQYF	TGTGCCATCCGTGGAGCCCGTTACGAGCAGTACTTC
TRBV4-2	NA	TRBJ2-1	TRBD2	CASSQDFPTSGSYNEQFF	TGTGCCAGCAGCCAAGATTTCCCGACTAGCGGGAGTTACAATGAGCAGTTCTTC
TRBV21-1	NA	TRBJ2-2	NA	CASSFALDTGELFF	TGTGCCAGCAGCTTCGCCCTTGACACCGGGGAGCTGTTTTTT
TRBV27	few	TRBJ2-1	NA	CASRDLVAERNEQFF	TGTGCCAGCAGAGATCTTGTAGCGGAACGCAATGAGCAGTTCTTC
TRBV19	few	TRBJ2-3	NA	CASSIGGIATDTQYF	TGTGCCAGTAGTATTGGGGGGATCGCCACAGATACGCAGTATTTT
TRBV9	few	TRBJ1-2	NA	CASSAPRANVARYGYTF	TGTGCCAGCAGCGCCCCTCGGGCCAACGTCGCTCGGTATGGCTACACCTTC
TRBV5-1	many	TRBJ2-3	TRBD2	CASSLETSRTQYF	TGCGCCAGCAGCTTGGAGACTAGCAGGACGCAGTATTTT
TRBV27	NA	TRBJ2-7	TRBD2	CASSRLAGGLIDEQYF	TGTGCCAGCAGTAGGCTAGCGGGAGGGCTGATTGACGAGCAGTACTTC
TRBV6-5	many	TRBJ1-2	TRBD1	CASSLQGGADGYTF	TGTGCCAGCAGTCTCCAAGGGGGCGCGGATGGCTACACCTTC
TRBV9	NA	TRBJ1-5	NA	CASSVDIGNQPQHF	TGTGCCAGCAGCGTAGATATAGGAAATCAGCCCCAGCATTTT
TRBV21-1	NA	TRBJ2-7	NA	CASSKPILTSGSTYEQYF	TGTGCCAGCAGCAAACCTATTCTGACTAGCGGGAGTACCTACGAGCAGTACTTC